This is a list of T cell receptor beta chains from one sample in a study of T cell responses to AZD1222 COVID-19 vaccine. Produced via immunoSEQ multiplex PCR; TCRdb's table is partial and in-frame only. The repertoire consists of some 150,000 clones, with roughly 92% occurring once and the leading ten covering 2.6%. The source was peripheral blood, collected on day 0 of AZD1222 vaccination. The receptors originated from an adult in good health. CDR3s include the opening cysteine and the closing phenylalanine or tryptophan. D genes are given only for firm matches. Only part of the rows carry a size: once, few, many, or a class if the clone is expanded.

clone size	V gene	D gene	J gene	CDR3 DNA	CDR3 protein
NA	TRBV21-1	NA	TRBJ2-7	TGTGCCAGCAGCACCCGGGAGACAGGTATCGACCCCTACGAGCAGTACTTC	CASSTRETGIDPYEQYF
once	TRBV15	TRBD1	TRBJ1-3	TGTGCCACCAGCAGGGGACAGGGAGTGGATGGAAACACCATATATTTT	CATSRGQGVDGNTIYF
once	TRBV2	TRBD1	TRBJ1-5	TGTGCCAGCACTGGGACAGGGTTGCAGCCCCAGCATTTT	CASTGTGLQPQHF
NA	TRBV2	NA	TRBJ2-3	TGTGCCAGCAGCAAGGGCACAGATACGCAGTATTTT	CASSKGTDTQYF
NA	TRBV30	TRBD1	TRBJ1-3	TGTGCCTGGAGTCCCCCCTCGACAGGGGGAAACACCATATATTTT	CAWSPPSTGGNTIYF
NA	TRBV10-2	NA	TRBJ1-5	TGCGCCAGCAAGGAGGGTAGCAATCAGCCCCAGCATTTT	CASKEGSNQPQHF
NA	TRBV30	NA	TRBJ1-5	TGTGCCTGGCAGGGAAATGTAGATCAGCCCCAGCATTTT	CAWQGNVDQPQHF
NA	TRBV5-1	TRBD2	TRBJ2-3	TGCGCCAGCAGCCGTCCCCTAGCGGGAGGCACAGATACGCAGTATTTT	CASSRPLAGGTDTQYF
NA	TRBV21-1	NA	TRBJ2-3	TGTGCCAGACAAGTAGCGGGAGTAGGGAAAGATACGCAGTATTTT	CARQVAGVGKDTQYF
NA	TRBV7-9	TRBD1	TRBJ1-2	TGTGCCAGCAGCTTAGACAGGGGGCACGGCTACACCTTC	CASSLDRGHGYTF